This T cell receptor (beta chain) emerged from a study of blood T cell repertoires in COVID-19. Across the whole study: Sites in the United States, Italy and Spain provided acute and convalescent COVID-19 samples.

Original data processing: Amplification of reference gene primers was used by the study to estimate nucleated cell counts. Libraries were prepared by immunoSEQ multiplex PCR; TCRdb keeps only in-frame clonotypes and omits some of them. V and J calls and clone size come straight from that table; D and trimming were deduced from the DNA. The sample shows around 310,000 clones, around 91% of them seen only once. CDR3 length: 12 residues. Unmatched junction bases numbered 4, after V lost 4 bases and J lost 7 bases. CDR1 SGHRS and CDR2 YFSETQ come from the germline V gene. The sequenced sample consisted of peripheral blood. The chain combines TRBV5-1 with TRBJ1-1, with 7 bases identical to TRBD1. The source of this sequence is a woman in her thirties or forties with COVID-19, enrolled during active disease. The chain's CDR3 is CASSQHRGEAFF. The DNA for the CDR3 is TGCGCCAGCAGCCAACACAGGGGTGAAGCTTTCTTT.